This TCR beta chain was identified during a study of blood T cell repertoires in COVID-19. At the level of the study: Recovery meant two consecutive negative NP/OP PCR tests, professional clearance, or resolved symptoms. T cells, B-cell-depleted T cells, or PBMCs supplied cDNA or gDNA.

Profiled with immunoSEQ multiplex PCR; TCRdb holds only in-frame clones, not every one. The sample consists of 200,000 to 250,000 clones, about 86% of them appearing once. The CDR3 covers 15 residues. V was shortened by 3 bases and J by 3 bases, with 12 bases between the two germline ends. Germline-derived CDR1 and CDR2 are SGHAT and FQNNGV. Participants spanned ages roughly 18 to 90 years and resided in about 25 US areas. The specimen was PBMCs or T cells enriched from blood (not recorded which). The chain is built from TRBV11-2 and TRBJ2-4; possible D gene TRBD1, 6 bases. The sequence derives from a woman between 50 and 59 years old in a cohort exposed to, infected with or recovered from COVID-19 (not recorded which). Written as DNA, the CDR3 is TGTGCCAGCAGCTTGGGCAGGGGCGGCAAAAACATTCAGTACTTC. Protein sequence: CASSLGRGGKNIQYF.